This is a list of T cell receptor beta chains from one sample in a study of cytomegalovirus exposure and HLA in healthy donors. Sequencing was performed with immunoSEQ multiplex PCR; in TCRdb, only in-frame clones are kept and a portion is missing. The table includes 200,000 or so clones, 82% detected once. The sample taken for sequencing was PBMCs. These receptors came from a boy aged 2-9 years in good health and CMV-seronegative. CDR3s include the opening cysteine and the closing phenylalanine or tryptophan. The order of the fields is CDR3 DNA, CDR3 protein, D gene, V gene, J gene, clone size. A D gene is named only where the DNA matches it firmly. Only part of the rows carry a size: once, few, many, or a class if the clone is expanded.

DNA: TGTGCCAGCAGCGCCGGGACTAGCGGGGGATCCCAAGAGACCCAGTACTTC
CDR3: CASSAGTSGGSQETQYF
D: TRBD2
V: TRBV9
J: TRBJ2-5
size: .

DNA: TGTGCCATCAGCCGGACAGGGGATCAGCCCCAGCATTTT
CDR3: CAISRTGDQPQHF
D: TRBD1
V: TRBV10-3
J: TRBJ1-5
size: few

DNA: TGTGCCAGTACCCCCCGGAGGGGTACGAACACTGAAGCTTTCTTT
CDR3: CASTPRRGTNTEAFF
D: .
V: TRBV19
J: TRBJ1-1
size: .

DNA: TGTGCCAGCAGTCCGACAGGGCTACAAGAGACCCAGTACTTC
CDR3: CASSPTGLQETQYF
D: TRBD1
V: TRBV7-3
J: TRBJ2-5
size: few

DNA: TGTGCCAGCAGCCTTGTCCTTACAGATACGCAGTATTTT
CDR3: CASSLVLTDTQYF
D: .
V: TRBV7-2
J: TRBJ2-3
size: .

DNA: TGTGCCAGCAGCCCCGAGGAGAACACTGAAGCTTTCTTT
CDR3: CASSPEENTEAFF
D: .
V: TRBV13
J: TRBJ1-1
size: .

DNA: TGCGCCAGCAGCTTGGATGGTTCAGGGGTTGGAGAGACCCAGTACTTC
CDR3: CASSLDGSGVGETQYF
D: .
V: TRBV5-1
J: TRBJ2-5
size: few

DNA: TGTGCCAGCCGGACAGGGGTAGGGTCACCCCTCCACTTT
CDR3: CASRTGVGSPLHF
D: TRBD1
V: TRBV2
J: TRBJ1-6
size: .

DNA: TGCGCCAGCAGCCAAGGGCAGGGTCAGAATAATTCACCCCTCCACTTT
CDR3: CASSQGQGQNNSPLHF
D: .
V: TRBV4-1
J: TRBJ1-6
size: .

DNA: TGTGCCAGCAGTTTATCGGACAGGGGGCTATACAATGAGCAGTTCTTC
CDR3: CASSLSDRGLYNEQFF
D: TRBD1
V: TRBV27
J: TRBJ2-1
size: .

DNA: TGTGCCAGCAGCGGTAGCCGGGACAGGGAACACTATGGCTACACCTTC
CDR3: CASSGSRDREHYGYTF
D: TRBD1
V: TRBV5-4
J: TRBJ1-2
size: .

DNA: TGTGCCAGCAGCGTAGACGGTGGACTTTCACCCCTCCACTTT
CDR3: CASSVDGGLSPLHF
D: .
V: TRBV9
J: TRBJ1-6
size: .

DNA: TGTGCCAGCAGCCCGGGACTAGCGGGGATCGCAGATACGCAGTATTTT
CDR3: CASSPGLAGIADTQYF
D: TRBD2
V: TRBV7-8
J: TRBJ2-3
size: .

DNA: TGTGCCAGCAGCATGGGGGAGGGGAGGACAGATACGCAGTATTTT
CDR3: CASSMGEGRTDTQYF
D: TRBD2
V: TRBV5-4
J: TRBJ2-3
size: .